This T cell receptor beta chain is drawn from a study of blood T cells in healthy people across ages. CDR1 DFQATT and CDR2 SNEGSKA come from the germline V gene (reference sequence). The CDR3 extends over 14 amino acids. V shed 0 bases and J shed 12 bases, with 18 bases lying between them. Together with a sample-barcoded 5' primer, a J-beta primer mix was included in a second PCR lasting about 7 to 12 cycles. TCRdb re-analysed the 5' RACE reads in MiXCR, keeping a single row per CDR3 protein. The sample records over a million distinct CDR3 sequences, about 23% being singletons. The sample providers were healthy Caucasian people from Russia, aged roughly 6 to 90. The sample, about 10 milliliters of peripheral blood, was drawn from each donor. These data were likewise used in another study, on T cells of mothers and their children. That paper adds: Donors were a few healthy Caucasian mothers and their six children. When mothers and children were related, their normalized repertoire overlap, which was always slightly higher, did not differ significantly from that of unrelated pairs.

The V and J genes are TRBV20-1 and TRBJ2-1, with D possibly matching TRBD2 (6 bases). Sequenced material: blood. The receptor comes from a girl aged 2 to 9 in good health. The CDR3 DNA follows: TGCAGTGCTAGAGATTCCATCGGGGGTCCGGCGCAGTTCTTC. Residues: CSARDSIGGPAQFF.